This T cell receptor (beta chain) was sequenced in a study of blood T cell repertoires in COVID-19 (TCRdb year 2020). A note on the overall study: The collaborator samples originated in the United States, Italy and Spain and spanned the acute and convalescent phases of COVID-19. The prospective study material was composed of cDNA or gDNA derived from T cells, B-cell-depleted T cells, or PBMCs. Deeply sampled blood TCRbeta repertoires from subjects exposed to, actively infected with, or recovered from COVID-19 were included in the dataset. The repertoires were made available in a free public database intended to serve as a resource for research on the immune response to SARS-CoV-2. The samples were drawn from two sources: the first 160 participants of the ongoing ImmuneRACE study, and some 1,300 subjects contributed by 6 global collaborators. Nearly every sample came with metadata listing a de-identified subject ID, COVID-19 status, age in years and sex. HLA class I and class II types, where available, came from metadata supplied by the sample provider rather than from assay-based typing. On the study overall, not on this receptor specifically: Clinical and demographic metadata were provided uncurated, with the amount varying by source and participant.

Participants in the prospective study were aged roughly 18 to 100 years, lived in under 30 United States geographic areas, and enrolled through a virtual design. In the prospective study, participants were assigned to cohorts based on the clinical history participants reported in a screening survey and a study questionnaire. Recovered participants in ImmuneRACE Cohort 3 were defined by two consecutive negative NP/OP PCR tests, clearance by a healthcare professional, or resolution of symptoms. In the prospective study, whole blood, serum and a nasopharyngeal or oropharyngeal swab were collected from each participant by mobile phlebotomists. Participants in the prospective study had the option to provide additional blood draws and questionnaires over a roughly 2-month period. Before DNA extraction, prospective study blood samples were shipped either frozen or at room temperature. TCRbeta CDR3 regions were amplified from genomic DNA using the immunoSEQ Assay, a bias-controlled multiplex PCR. Per the original workflow: The number of nucleated cells in each sample was estimated by amplification of reference gene primers within the assay. To quantify the absolute abundance of each unique TCRbeta CDR3 rearrangement, sequence reads were collapsed and filtered. For each sample, productive Simpson clonality was calculated as the square root of Simpson's diversity index over productive rearrangements. The table was pulled from immuneACCESS by TCRdb, which kept in-frame rearrangements only. Such tables lose some clones; where checked, under half of the loss comes from unresolved V genes, and the rest has no known cause. For V, J and clone size, that table is used; D and trimming come from the DNA. Counted in this sample were some 300,000 clones; 65% to 90% of them appeared once. About 4.2% of the sample goes to the ten largest clones.

Worth noting for this clone: Its antigen is still unknown. Base qualities are missing; no much larger clone stands one base away.

The TCR sequence derives from a man aged 25 to 40 who had recovered from COVID-19. Sequencing was done on a sample of PBMCs or T cells enriched from blood (not recorded which).

The base sequence is TGTGCCAGCAGCCTTCTGGGCAGTGACAATGAGCAGTTCTTC. This translates into CASSLLGSDNEQFF. The sequence joins TRBV3-1 (or the pseudogene TRBV3-2) to TRBJ2-1; the D gene is not confidently resolved. V is cut by 4 bases and J by 5 bases, and the space between the germline ends is 12 bases. The CDR3 runs 14 residues from the cysteine to the phenylalanine. Left in the record is the CDR3 DNA by itself, 42 bases read in frame from the first base. The germline V gene (reference sequence) supplies CDR1 LGHDT and CDR2 YNNKEL.